Many counts were recorded for the clone carrying this T cell receptor beta chain. Libraries of bulk TCR were made by previously described methods (with listed TCR primers). One entry per CDR3 protein results from TCRdb running MiXCR on the PCR reads. This sample has over 50,000 distinct CDR3 sequences, with approximately 34% found just once. The entry originates in a study of molecular identifiers for immune sequencing clone quantification. At the level of the study: Within a replicate experiment, RNA obtained from either around 20,000 or 100,000 naive CD8 cells was divided into five aliquots, and four of those aliquots were then sequenced.

The germline V and J ends were trimmed by 7 bases and 9 bases, with 13 bases remaining between them. The CDR3 is 12 residues long. This TCR came from a human donor in good health. Some libraries in this study had Jurkat cell RNA spiked in. This chain connects TRBV12-3 or TRBV12-4 to TRBJ2-1; D is ambiguous. The specimen sequenced was naive CD8+ T cells from blood, with Jurkat cell RNA spiked in. Subset given: FACS-sorted CD8+CD4-CCR7+CD45RA+ naive T cells. The CDR3 DNA reads as TGTGCCAGCACCCTTACCGCAAGTGAGCAGTTCTTC. Its protein is CASTLTASEQFF.